The next 22 T cell receptor beta chains were all read from a single sample in a study of T cell responses to AZD1222 COVID-19 vaccine. Some clones are missing from TCRdb's copy, which holds only in-frame ones; the method was immunoSEQ multiplex PCR. The table lists 130,000 to 150,000 clones, around 88% of them singletons, with about 14% in the top ten. The sample in question was peripheral blood, obtained on day 0 of AZD1222 vaccination. These receptors originate from an adult in good health.

This chain uses TRBV9 with TRBJ2-7; no clear D gene. Trimming removed 4 bases at V and 3 bases at J, with 5 bases between. This CDR3 spans 11 amino acids. Germline lookup yields CDR1 SGDLS and CDR2 YYNGEE. CDR3 DNA sequence: TGTGCCAGCAGCAATTACTACGAGCAGTACTTC. Its translation is CASSNYYEQYF.

This clone was picked up a small number of times. The V and J genes are TRBV6-5 and TRBJ1-6; D remains ambiguous. Germline lookup yields CDR1 MNHEY and CDR2 SVGAGI. V was clipped by 4 bases and J by 3 bases, with 10 bases between them. The CDR3 loop spans 15 amino acids. This chain's CDR3 is CASSLVGFYNSPLHF. The CDR3 DNA is TGTGCCAGCAGTTTAGTAGGGTTCTATAATTCACCCCTCCACTTT.

The rearrangement links TRBV29-1 to TRBJ1-3; D call uncertain. The V end lost 5 bases, the J end lost 4 bases, and 12 bases lay between the germline ends. The V gene's germline CDR1 is SQVTM and CDR2 ANQGSEA. This CDR3 spans 13 amino acids. CDR3 bases: TGCAGCGTTCACGGGGTGCTCGGAAACACCATATATTTT. Its translation: CSVHGVLGNTIYF.

V is TRBV5-1 and J is TRBJ2-5; 10 bases align to TRBD2. J lost 5 bases, V lost 1 base, and 5 bases had no gene match. Per germline, CDR1 SGHRS and CDR2 YFSETQ. CDR3 length equals 15 residues. CDR3 loop: CASSLSGGAWETQYF. CDR3 DNA: TGCGCCAGCAGCTTGAGCGGGGGGGCCTGGGAGACCCAGTACTTC.

The rearrangement links TRBV23-1 to TRBJ2-5; D uncertain. TRBV23-1 is annotated as an ORF whose role is uncertain. V was pared by 4 bases and J by 5 bases, with 14 bases between. The CDR3 totals 14 residues. CDR3 protein: CASSPPGRKETQYF. Written as DNA, the CDR3 is TGCGCCAGCAGTCCCCCAGGTCGGAAGGAGACCCAGTACTTC.

This chain uses TRBV27 with TRBJ2-3; 11 bases fit TRBD2. CDR3 length: 16 residues. The germline CDR1 and CDR2 sequences are MNHEY and SMNVEV (reference sequence). V shed 6 bases and J 1 base; nucleotides not matched to a gene: 6. The CDR3 sequence: CASSPISGGGTDTQYF. DNA of the CDR3: TGTGCCAGCAGCCCAATTAGCGGGGGGGGCACAGATACGCAGTATTTT.

The J gene is TRBJ2-3, the V gene TRBV15; tentative D call: TRBD2 (5 bases). The CDR3 runs 13 residues. Germline V gene lookup returns CDR1 LNHNV and CDR2 YYDKDF (reference sequence). V was pared by 1 base and J by 3 bases, with 5 bases between. DNA for the CDR3: TGTGCCACCAGCAGAGCGGGAACAGATACGCAGTATTTT. Amino acid sequence: CATSRAGTDTQYF. Full variable domain (rest looked up from reference TRBV15 and TRBJ2-3): DAMVIQNPRYQVTQFGKPVTLSCSQTLNHNVMYWYQQKSSQAPKLLFHYYDKDFNNEADTPDNFQSRRPNTSFCFLDIRSPGLGDTAMYLCATSRAGTDTQYFGPGTRLTVL.

This clone appeared once. The chain recombines TRBV27 with TRBJ1-6; D remains unclear. Trimming left V 3 bases short and J 4 bases short, with 16 bases between. Germline assignment: CDR1 MNHEY and CDR2 SMNVEV (reference sequence). The CDR3 has 17 residues. The CDR3 loop reads CASSFRGLGHYNSPLHF. DNA of the CDR3: TGTGCCAGCAGTTTTAGAGGTTTGGGCCATTATAATTCACCCCTCCACTTT.

The chain's CDR3 is CASSFSGARSYGYTF. The DNA of the CDR3 is TGTGCCAGCAGTTTTTCGGGGGCCAGGTCCTATGGCTACACCTTC. The V gene is TRBV7-2, the J gene TRBJ1-2; tentatively, D is TRBD1 (6 bases). CDR3 length equals 15 residues. V lost 6 bases to trimming and J lost 4 bases, with 18 bases between them. Germline CDR1 is SGHTA and CDR2 is FQGNSA.

In nucleotides, the CDR3 is TGTGCCAGCAGCCACAACAGGGAACAGCCCCAGCATTTT. As protein: CASSHNREQPQHF. The genes are TRBV4-2 and TRBJ1-5, with D maybe TRBD1 (6 bases). The V gene lost 3 bases and the J gene lost 7 bases, with 10 bases spanning the gap. The CDR3 has 13 residues. The germline CDR1 and CDR2 sequences are LGHNA and YNFKEQ.

This clone occurred a few times. The J gene is TRBJ1-1, the V gene TRBV11-2; D uncertain. Germline CDR1 SGHAT, CDR2 FQNNGV. The CDR3 is 15 residues long. V lost 5 bases to trimming and J lost 2 bases, with 15 bases between them. The CDR3 bases are TGTGCCAGCAGCAGCGAATACGGGGTAAACACTGAAGCTTTCTTT. Translating gives CASSSEYGVNTEAFF.

The CDR3: CASSLGTGENQPQHF. Here the CDR3 DNA reads TGTGCCAGCAGCTTAGGGACAGGGGAAAATCAGCCCCAGCATTTT. This rearrangement joins TRBV7-2 to TRBJ1-5, with 9 bases lining up with TRBD1. The length of the CDR3 is 15 residues. V lost 1 base, J lost 4 bases, and 2 bases stayed unmatched. CDR1 and CDR2 (germline): SGHTA, FQGNSA. Together with reference TRBV7-2 and TRBJ1-5, the CDR3 gives the full variable domain: GAGVSQSPSNKVTEKGKDVELRCDPISGHTALYWYRQSLGQGLEFLIYFQGNSAPDKSGLPSDRFSAERTGGSVSTLTIQRTQQEDSAVYLCASSLGTGENQPQHFGDGTRLSIL.

This chain uses TRBV4-3 with TRBJ1-2; 7 positions match TRBD1. V dropped 0 bases and J dropped 4; count of bases not matched to a gene: 5. Germline values: CDR1 LGHNA, CDR2 YSLEER. The CDR3 has 15 amino acids. CDR3 bases: TGCGCCAGCAGCCAAGATATCGGGACAGCCTATGGCTACACCTTC. This translates into CASSQDIGTAYGYTF.

This sequence joins TRBV9 and TRBJ2-2; D possibly uses TRBD1 or TRBD2 (5 bases each). Trimming removed 3 bases from V and 5 bases from J, with 11 bases in between. CDR1 is SGDLS and CDR2 is YYNGEE in the germline V gene. The CDR3 is 14 amino acids. Here the CDR3 reads CASSAGGWTGELFF. Written as DNA, the CDR3 is TGTGCCAGCAGCGCTGGGGGTTGGACCGGGGAGCTGTTTTTT.

The chain is built from TRBV5-1 and TRBJ2-7; possibly TRBD2 for D (6 bases). Trimming stripped 0 bases from V and 7 bases from J, with 14 bases between. Germline CDR1 SGHRS, CDR2 YFSETQ. This CDR3 region has 14 residues. CDR3: CASSLGQAAGEQYF. CDR3 bases: TGCGCCAGCAGCTTGGGGCAGGCGGCGGGGGAGCAGTACTTC.

The J gene is TRBJ1-1, the V gene TRBV6-4; TRBD1 agrees at 8 bases. This CDR3 has 14 amino acids. V dropped 6 bases and J dropped 2; count of bases not matched to a gene: 5. Germline loops: CDR1 MRHNA, CDR2 SNTAGT. The CDR3 DNA sequence: TGTGCCAGCAGCGAACAGGGGGGAAACACTGAAGCTTTCTTT. It encodes CASSEQGGNTEAFF.

The chain couples TRBV28 to TRBJ1-2; no definite D call. The germline V gene has CDR1 MDHEN and CDR2 SYDVKM. The CDR3 loop spans 12 amino acids. The V and J ends lost 2 bases and 3 bases respectively, with 4 bases between them. The CDR3 coding sequence is TGTGCCAGCAGTTTAGGGGACTATGGCTACACCTTC. Residues: CASSLGDYGYTF.

The rearrangement uses TRBV6-5 and TRBJ1-2; TRBD1 matches 7 bases. Germline-derived CDR1 and CDR2 are MNHEY and SVGAGI. J lost 4 bases, V lost 10 bases, and 9 bases had no gene match. The CDR3 consists of 13 residues. DNA of the CDR3: TGTGCCACTCAGACAGGGCCAGGCTATGGCTACACCTTC. This gives the protein CATQTGPGYGYTF.

This chain joins TRBV5-6 and TRBJ2-7, with TRBD2 matching over 11 bases. J lost 4 bases, V lost 3 bases, and 9 bases had no gene match. From germline, CDR1 is SGHDT and CDR2 YYEEEE. This CDR3 spans 16 amino acids. The CDR3 sequence is CASSSPGLAVNYEQYF. Written as DNA, the CDR3 is TGTGCCAGCAGCTCACCGGGACTAGCGGTAAATTACGAGCAGTACTTC.

CDR3 loop: CACPFGQGGNSPLHF. The CDR3 DNA sequence: TGTGCCTGCCCCTTCGGACAGGGTGGAAATTCACCCCTCCACTTT. V is TRBV30 and J is TRBJ1-6, with 8 bases lining up with TRBD1. The V gene's germline CDR1 is GTSNPN and CDR2 SVGIG (reference sequence). V shed 6 bases and J 7 bases; nucleotides not matched to a gene: 11. The length of the CDR3 is 15 residues.

CDR3: CASRYAEAFF. The CDR3 coding sequence is TGTGCCAGCAGGTACGCTGAAGCTTTCTTT. The V gene is TRBV2, the J gene TRBJ1-1; no reliable D call. The V gene lost 6 bases and the J gene lost 6 bases, with 5 bases spanning the gap. The V gene's germline CDR1 is SNHLY and CDR2 FYNNEI. CDR3 length: 10 amino acids.

The chain carries TRBV29-1 and TRBJ1-1, with D perhaps matching TRBD1 (6 bases). Germline V gene sequence: CDR1 SQVTM, CDR2 ANQGSEA. The V and J ends lost 7 bases and 0 bases respectively, with 15 bases between them. The CDR3 covers 14 residues. CDR3 region: CSGWAQGLNTEAFF. CDR3 coding DNA: TGCAGCGGTTGGGCACAGGGCCTGAACACTGAAGCTTTCTTT.